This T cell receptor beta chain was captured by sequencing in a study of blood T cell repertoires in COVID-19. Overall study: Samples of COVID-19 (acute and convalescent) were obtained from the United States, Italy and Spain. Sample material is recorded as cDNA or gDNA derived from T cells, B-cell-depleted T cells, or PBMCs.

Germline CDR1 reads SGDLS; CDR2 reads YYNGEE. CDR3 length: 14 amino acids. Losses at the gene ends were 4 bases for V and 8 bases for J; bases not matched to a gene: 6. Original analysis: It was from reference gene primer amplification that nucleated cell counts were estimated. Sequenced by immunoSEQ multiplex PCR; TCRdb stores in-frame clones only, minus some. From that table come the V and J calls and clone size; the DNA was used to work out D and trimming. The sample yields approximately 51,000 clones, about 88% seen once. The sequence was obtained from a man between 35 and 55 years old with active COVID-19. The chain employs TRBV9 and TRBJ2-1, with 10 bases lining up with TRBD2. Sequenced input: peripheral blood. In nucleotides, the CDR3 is TGTGCCAGCAGCCAGGCTAGCGGGAGCTATGAGCAGTTCTTC. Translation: CASSQASGSYEQFF.